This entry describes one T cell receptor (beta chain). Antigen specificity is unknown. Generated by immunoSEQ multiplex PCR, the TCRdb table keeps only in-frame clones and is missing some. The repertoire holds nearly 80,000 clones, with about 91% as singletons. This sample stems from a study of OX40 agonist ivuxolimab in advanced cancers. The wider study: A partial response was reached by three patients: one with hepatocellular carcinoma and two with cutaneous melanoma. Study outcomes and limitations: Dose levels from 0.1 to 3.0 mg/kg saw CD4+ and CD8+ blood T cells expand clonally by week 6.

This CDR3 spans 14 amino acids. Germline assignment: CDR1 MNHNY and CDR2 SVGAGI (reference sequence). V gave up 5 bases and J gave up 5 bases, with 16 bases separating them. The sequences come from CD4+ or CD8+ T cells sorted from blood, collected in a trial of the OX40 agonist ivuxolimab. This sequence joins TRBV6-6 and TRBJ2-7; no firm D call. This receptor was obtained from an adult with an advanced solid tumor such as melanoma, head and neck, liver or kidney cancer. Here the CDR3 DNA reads TGTGCCAGCAGTGATCGGATACAGACCAACGAGCAGTACTTC. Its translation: CASSDRIQTNEQYF.